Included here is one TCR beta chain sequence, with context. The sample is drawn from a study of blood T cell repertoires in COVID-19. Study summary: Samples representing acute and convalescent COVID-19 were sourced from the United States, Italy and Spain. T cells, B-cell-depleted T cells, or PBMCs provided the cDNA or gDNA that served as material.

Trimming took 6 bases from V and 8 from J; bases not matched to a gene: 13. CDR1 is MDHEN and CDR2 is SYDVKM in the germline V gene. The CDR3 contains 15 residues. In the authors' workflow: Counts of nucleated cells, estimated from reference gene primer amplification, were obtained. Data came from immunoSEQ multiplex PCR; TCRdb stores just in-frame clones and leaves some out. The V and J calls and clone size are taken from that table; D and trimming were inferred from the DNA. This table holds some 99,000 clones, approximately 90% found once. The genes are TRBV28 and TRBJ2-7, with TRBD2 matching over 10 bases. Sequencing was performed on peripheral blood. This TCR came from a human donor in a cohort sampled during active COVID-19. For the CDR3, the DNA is TGTGCCAGCAGACCCCCGTCTAGCGGGAGAATTCAGCAGTACTTC. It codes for CASRPPSSGRIQQYF.